This passage covers 26 T cell receptor beta chains from one sample sequenced in a study of blood T cells in healthy people across ages (dated by TCRdb to the mid-2010s). Preparation of the library involved 5' RACE. The listed sequencing device is Illumina HiSeq 2500. The second PCR ran for roughly 6 to 11 cycles and used a J-beta primer mix along with a sample-barcoded 5' primer. The public reads were reprocessed in TCRdb via fastp at Q25 and MiXCR, keeping in-frame beta chains. Entries that share a CDR3 protein sequence are merged under the most common genes and DNA. This sample holds approximately 600,000 distinct CDR3 sequences; around 54% were observed only once. Of the sample, approximately 37% falls within the top ten clones. Sequences were obtained from blood. These receptors all come from a man between 60 and 70 years old in good health.

V and J are TRBV9 and TRBJ2-3; D possibly corresponds to TRBD1 (5 bases). Germline V gene sequence: CDR1 SGDLS, CDR2 YYNGEE. V shed 0 bases and J shed 5 bases, with 10 bases lying between them. The CDR3 consists of 14 residues. The CDR3 DNA is TGTGCCAGCAGCGTAGCTGGGGCTGTAGATACGCAGTATTTT. Residues: CASSVAGAVDTQYF.

The chain carries TRBV12-3 or TRBV12-4 and TRBJ1-5; D is undetermined. V was shortened by 6 bases and J by 3 bases, with 12 bases between the two germline ends. The CDR3 is made up of 14 amino acids. The CDR3 nucleotides are TGTGCCAGCAGCGTGGGAGACTCCAATCAGCCCCAGCATTTT. Amino acids: CASSVGDSNQPQHF.

This clonotype has more than one count but fewer than ten. The rearrangement joins TRBV29-1 to TRBJ2-5; 7 bases line up with TRBD1. Germline V gives CDR1 SQVTM, CDR2 ANQGSEA. The ends lost 3 bases at V and 2 bases at J; junction bases unmatched: 9. The CDR3 covers 15 residues. The CDR3 loop reads CSVDRQGQPQETQYF. For the CDR3, the DNA is TGCAGCGTTGATCGACAGGGACAGCCTCAAGAGACCCAGTACTTC.

The chain employs TRBV6-2 or TRBV6-3 and TRBJ2-1; 10 bases agree with TRBD2. Unmatched junction bases numbered 16, after V lost 6 bases and J lost 2 bases. Germline V gives CDR1 MNHEY, CDR2 SVGEGT. This CDR3 spans 19 amino acids. The CDR3 here is CASSPLLPLAGVPYNEQFF. The CDR3 DNA follows: TGTGCCAGCAGCCCTCTTCTCCCTCTAGCGGGAGTCCCCTACAATGAGCAGTTCTTC.

The chain uses TRBV12-3 or TRBV12-4 and TRBJ1-1, with 9 bases matching TRBD1. CDR3 length equals 13 residues. Trimming at V came to 5 bases and at J to 8 bases, leaving 6 bases not matched to a gene. Here the CDR3 reads CASSEQGAGEAFF. The CDR3 DNA is TGTGCCAGCAGTGAACAGGGGGCGGGGGAAGCTTTCTTT.

This clonotype was seen once. V usage is TRBV7-2 and J usage is TRBJ2-4, with TRBD2 matching over 12 bases. Gene TRBJ2-7 matches the end of the DNA better, so the J call may be wrong. Germline lookup yields CDR1 SGHTA and CDR2 FQGNSA. The CDR3 totals 16 residues. The CDR3 nucleotides are TGTGCCAGCAGCTTTGCGCTACTAGCGGGGGGCTACGAGCAGTACTTC. Encoded protein: CASSFALLAGGYEQYF.

J is TRBJ2-3 and V is TRBV20-1; maybe TRBD1 (5 bases). Between the trimmed V and J ends, which lost 6 bases and 3 bases, there was a span of 19 bases. The CDR3 is made up of 15 amino acids. Per germline, CDR1 DFQATT and CDR2 SNEGSKA (reference sequence). CDR3 region: CSAQRAGLWTDTQYF. The CDR3 DNA is TGCAGTGCGCAAAGGGCAGGGCTGTGGACAGATACGCAGTATTTT.

V usage is TRBV11-2 and J usage is TRBJ1-4, with 7 bases fitting TRBD1. J gave up 0 bases and V 5 bases, and 6 bases lay outside the gene matches. The CDR3 covers 16 residues. Germline V gene data show CDR1 as SGHAT and CDR2 as FQNNGV. CDR3 nucleotide sequence: TGTGCCAGCAGCCCTAGGGGGCATACAACTAATGAAAAACTGTTTTTT. This encodes CASSPRGHTTNEKLFF.

This clonotype was seen a handful of times. The rearrangement joins TRBV11-1 to TRBJ2-5, with 7 nucleotides matching TRBD1. V was clipped by 5 bases and J by 4 bases; unmatched bases: 7. Germline V CDR1 and CDR2: SGHAT, FQDESV (reference sequence). The CDR3 spans 14 residues. CDR3 sequence (DNA): TGTGCCAGCAGCCCAAGTACAGGGGCAGAGACCCAGTACTTC. Encoded protein: CASSPSTGAETQYF.

The genes are TRBV20-1 and TRBJ2-7, with D perhaps matching TRBD1 or TRBD2 (5 bases each). The length of the CDR3 is 13 residues. Germline CDR1 and CDR2: DFQATT and SNEGSKA (reference sequence). CDR3 sequence (DNA): TGCAGCGTTAAGGACACTAGCTCCTACGAGCAGTACTTC. It translates to CSVKDTSSYEQYF.

The chain employs TRBV4-1 and TRBJ1-1, with 10 bases lining up with TRBD1. CDR1 and CDR2 from the germline V gene are MGHRA and YSYEKL. Germline trimming cut 4 bases from V and 4 bases from J; bases unmatched to any gene: 9. This CDR3 has 16 residues. CDR3 coding DNA: TGCGCCAGCAGCCGCACGGACAGGGGGATGTCCACTGAAGCTTTCTTT. Protein: CASSRTDRGMSTEAFF.

The J gene is TRBJ2-1, the V gene TRBV9; tentatively, D is TRBD2 (7 bases). Germline CDR1 SGDLS, CDR2 YYNGEE. This CDR3 comprises 15 residues. Trimming cost V 0 bases and J 5 bases, with 12 bases left between them. Here the CDR3 DNA reads TGTGCCAGCAGCGTAGTGGCGGGGGCCCACAATGAGCAGTTCTTC. Translated, it gives CASSVVAGAHNEQFF.

On this clonotype: Given a much more abundant clone one base away, this may be a read error. J is TRBJ1-2 and V is TRBV20-1; D is undetermined. The CDR3 loop spans 12 amino acids. V shed 5 bases and J shed 7 bases, with 14 bases lying between them. Germline CDR1 DFQATT, CDR2 SNEGSKA (reference sequence). The CDR3 DNA reads TGCAGTGCTGGAAGGTCAGAAAGTGGCTACACCTTC. Protein: CSAGRSESGYTF.

J is TRBJ2-1 and V is TRBV7-2; perhaps TRBD1 as D (6 bases). Trimming took off 4 bases at V and 12 bases at J, with 13 bases between the two ends. This CDR3 spans 12 amino acids. Germline CDR1 and CDR2: SGHTA and FQGNSA. The CDR3 loop is CASSSLRGTQFF. In DNA form, the CDR3 reads TGTGCCAGCAGCTCTCTTAGGGGGACGCAGTTCTTC.

The chain has TRBV12-3 or TRBV12-4 and TRBJ1-4; TRBD1 matches 7 bases. The CDR3 extends over 15 amino acids. Trimming took 6 bases from V and 3 from J; bases not matched to a gene: 7. The CDR3 is CASSGDRAANEKLFF. The DNA of the CDR3 is TGTGCCAGCAGCGGCGACAGGGCGGCTAATGAAAAACTGTTTTTT.

The chain employs TRBV7-6 and TRBJ2-3, with a tentative D call TRBD2 (6 bases). The CDR3 has 15 residues. Germline-derived CDR1 and CDR2 are SGHVS and FNYEAQ. Trimming took off 5 bases at V and 2 bases at J, with 14 bases between the two ends. The CDR3, as DNA: TGTGCCAGCAGCCGTTTCGGGGGTGCCACAGATACGCAGTATTTT. Translating gives CASSRFGGATDTQYF.

The J gene is TRBJ2-5, the V gene TRBV2; either TRBD1 or TRBD2 may fit D (5 bases each). The germline gives CDR1 SNHLY, CDR2 FYNNEI. CDR3 length: 15 amino acids. The V end lost 6 bases, the J end lost 4 bases, and 18 bases lay between the germline ends. CDR3: CASRLRDGTGETQYF. In DNA form, the CDR3 reads TGTGCCAGCAGACTCCGGGACGGAACCGGAGAGACCCAGTACTTC.

This chain joins TRBV5-1 and TRBJ2-7; D is ambiguous. The CDR3 spans 14 residues. Germline V lookup: CDR1 SGHRS, CDR2 YFSETQ. Trimming pared 4 bases from V and 2 bases from J, leaving 13 bases between. CDR3 in amino acids: CASSDAVGPYEQYF. In nucleotides, the CDR3 is TGCGCCAGCAGCGACGCCGTGGGTCCCTACGAGCAGTACTTC.

The chain combines TRBV12-3 or TRBV12-4 with TRBJ2-1; tentative D call: TRBD2 (7 bases). This CDR3 has 16 residues. V was shortened by 6 bases and J by 4 bases, with 19 bases between the two germline ends. CDR3 bases: TGTGCCAGCAGCCCGAGGGGGGGGCCGAGGTACAATGAGCAGTTCTTC. This encodes CASSPRGGPRYNEQFF.

This clonotype was detected only a few times. The chain is built from TRBV10-3 and TRBJ1-2, with D perhaps TRBD1 (5 bases). The V end was cut by 6 bases, the J end by 7 bases, with 12 bases between. This CDR3 comprises 12 residues. Germline V gene sequence: CDR1 ENHRY, CDR2 SYGVKD. CDR3 DNA: TGTGCCATCAGCTCCGACAGTGGTGGCTACACCTTC. Translated: CAISSDSGGYTF.

This clonotype was seen only once. The chain combines TRBV12-3 or TRBV12-4 with TRBJ1-1; maybe TRBD1 (5 bases). The CDR3 is 14 residues long. Trimming took off 3 bases at V and 2 bases at J, with 10 bases between the two ends. CDR3 nucleotides: TGTGCCAGCAGTTTTAGCAGGGCTAACACTGAAGCTTTCTTT. It specifies CASSFSRANTEAFF.

There are many counts of this clonotype. The rearrangement joins TRBV7-9 to TRBJ2-3, with no clear D. Germline-derived CDR1 and CDR2 are SEHNR and FQNEAQ (reference sequence). Trimming removed 5 bases from V and 4 bases from J, with 10 bases in between. This CDR3 spans 13 amino acids. Written as DNA, the CDR3 is TGTGCCAGCAGCCCCCGGAGTGCAGATACGCAGTATTTT. This translates into CASSPRSADTQYF.

The chain carries TRBV5-6 and TRBJ2-1, with 13 nucleotides matching TRBD2. Losses at the gene ends were 3 bases for V and 6 bases for J; bases not matched to a gene: 3. Germline values: CDR1 SGHDT, CDR2 YYEEEE. The CDR3 loop spans 15 amino acids. The CDR3 loop is CASSWTSGGLNEQFF. The DNA for the CDR3 is TGTGCCAGCAGCTGGACTAGCGGGGGCCTCAATGAGCAGTTCTTC.

Only one count was recorded for this clonotype. Relative to the germline gene, one junction end is altered; a read error may explain this. The chain carries TRBV5-1 and TRBJ1-6; perhaps TRBD1 as D (5 bases). This CDR3 has 14 amino acids. From germline, CDR1 is SGHRS and CDR2 YFSETQ. CDR3 DNA: TGCGCCAGCAGCTTGGGACAGTCCCATTCGCCCCTCCACTTT. It yields the protein CASSLGQSHSPLHF.

This chain links TRBV20-1 with TRBJ1-5; 7 positions agree with TRBD1. CDR1 is DFQATT, CDR2 SNEGSKA, per germline (reference sequence). The V gene end was trimmed by 3 bases and the J gene end by 7 bases; junction bases not matched to a gene: 3. This CDR3 has 12 amino acids. The chain's CDR3 is CSASTGVQPQHF. The CDR3 DNA is TGCAGTGCTAGCACAGGGGTCCAGCCCCAGCATTTT.

The chain links TRBV6-2 or TRBV6-3 to TRBJ2-5; TRBD2 aligns across 12 bases. Germline V gene sequence: CDR1 MNHEY, CDR2 SVGEGT. The CDR3 runs 18 residues. V lost 1 base, J lost 5 bases, and 11 bases stayed unmatched. The CDR3 is CASSYWPPSGGASETQYF. The CDR3 DNA reads TGTGCCAGCAGTTACTGGCCCCCTAGCGGGGGGGCCAGTGAGACCCAGTACTTC.